The TCR beta chain described here comes from a study of blood T cell repertoires in COVID-19. Overall study context: Material from acute and convalescent COVID-19 was sourced from the United States, Italy and Spain. From T cells, B-cell-depleted T cells, or PBMCs came the material, which was cDNA or gDNA.

The V end lost 2 bases, the J end lost 4 bases, and 12 bases lay between the germline ends. The V gene's germline CDR1 is SGHRS and CDR2 YFSETQ. The CDR3 has 14 residues. Methods used by the authors: Using reference gene primer amplification, nucleated cell counts were estimated. Sequencing used immunoSEQ multiplex PCR; TCRdb keeps in-frame clones, though not all of them. D and trimming come from the DNA, and the V and J calls and clone size come from that table. The repertoire holds roughly 140,000 clones, with 80% as singletons. This chain links TRBV5-1 with TRBJ1-1, with a weak D call TRBD1 (5 bases). This sequence originates from an older man who had recovered from COVID-19. Sequenced: peripheral blood. Here the CDR3 reads CASSLARVGTEAFF. CDR3 DNA: TGCGCCAGCAGCTTAGCCAGGGTGGGCACTGAAGCTTTCTTT.